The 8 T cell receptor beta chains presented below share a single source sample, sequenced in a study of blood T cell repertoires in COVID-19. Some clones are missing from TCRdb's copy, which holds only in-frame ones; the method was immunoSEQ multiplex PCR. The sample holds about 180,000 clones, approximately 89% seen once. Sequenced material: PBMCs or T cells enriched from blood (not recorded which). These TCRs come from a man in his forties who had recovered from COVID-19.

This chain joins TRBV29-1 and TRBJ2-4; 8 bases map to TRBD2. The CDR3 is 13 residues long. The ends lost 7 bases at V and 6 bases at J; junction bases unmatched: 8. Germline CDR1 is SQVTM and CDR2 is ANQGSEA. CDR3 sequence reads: CSAKPGLANIQYF. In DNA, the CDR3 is TGCAGCGCCAAACCCGGACTAGCAAACATTCAGTACTTC.

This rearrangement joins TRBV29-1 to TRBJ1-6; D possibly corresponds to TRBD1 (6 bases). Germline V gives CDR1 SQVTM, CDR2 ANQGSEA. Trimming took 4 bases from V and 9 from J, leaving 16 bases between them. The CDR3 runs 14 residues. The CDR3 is CSVVEGGIGSPLHF. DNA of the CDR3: TGCAGCGTTGTAGAGGGGGGTATAGGTTCACCCCTCCACTTT.

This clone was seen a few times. The CDR3: CAIGTSGHEQYF. The CDR3 DNA follows: TGTGCCATCGGGACTAGCGGCCACGAGCAGTACTTC. This chain uses TRBV10-3 with TRBJ2-7, with TRBD2 matching over 11 bases. There are 12 residues in the CDR3. Trimming took 8 bases from V and 5 from J; bases not matched to a gene: 2. Germline CDR1 is ENHRY and CDR2 is SYGVKD.

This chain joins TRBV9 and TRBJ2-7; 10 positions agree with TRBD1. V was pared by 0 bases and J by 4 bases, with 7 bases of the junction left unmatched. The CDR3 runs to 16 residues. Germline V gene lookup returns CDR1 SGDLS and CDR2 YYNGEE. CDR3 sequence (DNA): TGTGCCAGCAGCGTAGCCGCGACAGGGGGCCCTTACGAGCAGTACTTC. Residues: CASSVAATGGPYEQYF.

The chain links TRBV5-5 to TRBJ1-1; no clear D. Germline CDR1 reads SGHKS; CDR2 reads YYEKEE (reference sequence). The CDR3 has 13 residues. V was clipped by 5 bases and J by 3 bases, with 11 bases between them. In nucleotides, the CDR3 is TGTGCCAGCAGTCTACGCGGGGACACTGAAGCTTTCTTT. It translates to CASSLRGDTEAFF.

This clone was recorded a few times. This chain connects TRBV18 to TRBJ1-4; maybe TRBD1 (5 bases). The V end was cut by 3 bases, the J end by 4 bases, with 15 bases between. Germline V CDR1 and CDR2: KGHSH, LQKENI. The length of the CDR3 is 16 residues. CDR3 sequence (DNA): TGTGCCAGCTCACCCCTGTCGACAGTGGTTAATGAAAAACTGTTTTTT. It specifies CASSPLSTVVNEKLFF.

The DNA for the CDR3 is TGTGCCACCAGTGACAGATATAGCAATCAGCCCCAGCATTTT. Its translation is CATSDRYSNQPQHF. The chain couples TRBV24-1 to TRBJ1-5; D is unclear. CDR3 size: 14 residues. Germline-derived CDR1 and CDR2 are KGHDR and SFDVKD. The germline V and J ends were trimmed by 4 bases and 0 bases, with 6 bases remaining between them.

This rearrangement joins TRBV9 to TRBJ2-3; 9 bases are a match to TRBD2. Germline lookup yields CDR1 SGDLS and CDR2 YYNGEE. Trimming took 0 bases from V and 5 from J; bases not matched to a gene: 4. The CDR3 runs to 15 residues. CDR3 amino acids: CASSVGGRVGDTQYF. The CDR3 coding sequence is TGTGCCAGCAGCGTAGGCGGGAGGGTTGGAGATACGCAGTATTTT. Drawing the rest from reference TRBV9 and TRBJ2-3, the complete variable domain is DSGVTQTPKHLITATGQRVTLRCSPRSGDLSVYWYQQSLDQGLQFLIQYYNGEERAKGNILERFSAQQFPDLHSELNLSSLELGDSALYFCASSVGGRVGDTQYFGPGTRLTVL.